These 29 T cell receptor delta chains were sequenced from one sample in a study of gamma-delta T cells after stem cell transplantation listed by TCRdb under 2016. Library method: RT-PCR. TCRdb lists the instrument as Illumina MiSeq. Via CATT, TCRdb reprocessed the public reads, and rows with identical DNA were then joined. Here the sample has about 1,000 delta-chain clones; 2.9% occur a single time. The ten largest account for about 68% of the sample. What was sequenced was gamma-delta T cells. All receptors come from a human donor. It is not recorded whose cells these are; they may come from a transplant donor.

This clone came up a few times. The TCRdb protein, from a much larger clone, departs from this DNA's translation at residue 9, likely by read error; the protein shown derives from the DNA. This chain uses TRDV1 with TRDJ1; possible D gene TRDD3, 6 bases. Between the trimmed V and J ends, which lost 0 bases and 4 bases, there was a span of 18 bases. CDR3 size: 17 residues. Germline assignment: CDR1 TSWWSYY and CDR2 QGS. The DNA for the CDR3 is TGTGCTCTTGGGGAACTCTGGGCGTGTGGGGGGTTCGATAAACTCATCTTT. This sequence encodes CALGELWACGGFDKLIF.

As regards this clone: A far larger clone differs by one base, so this is likely a read error. Other DNA sequences in the same sample also yield this CDR3. The V gene is TRDV3, the J gene TRDJ1; 8 bases are a match to TRDD3. Germline loops: CDR1 TVYSNPD, CDR2 GDNSRS (reference sequence). The CDR3 covers 16 residues. Germline trimming cut 5 bases from V and 0 bases from J; bases unmatched to any gene: 14. The CDR3 DNA reads TGTGCCCATAGGCTCTGGGGGACGCCGTACACCGATAAACTCATCTTT. Amino acids: CAHRLWGTPYTDKLIF.

Only a few counts were recorded for this clone. This is likely an artifact of a read error, given a far larger clone one base away. V gene TRDV1 combines with J gene TRDJ1; the match to TRDD3 covers 13 bases. With V trimmed by 6 bases and J by 1 base, 26 bases remained unmatched. Germline CDR1 reads TSWWSYY; CDR2 reads QGS. This CDR3 comprises 23 residues. The CDR3: CALGPQFPLTQYWGIRSTDKLIF. CDR3 DNA: TGTGCTCTTGGACCCCAATTCCCCCTAACTCAATACTGGGGGATACGCTCCACCGATAAACTCATCTTT.

This clone was observed a few times. A much larger clone lies a single base off, so this may be a read error. In the same sample, other DNA sequences code for this CDR3. V and J are TRDV1 and TRDJ1, with 9 nucleotides matching TRDD3. The CDR3 is 20 residues long. The germline V gene encodes CDR1 TSWWSYY and CDR2 QGS. V lost 0 bases and J lost 1; bases outside the gene matches: 15. The CDR3 is CALGELVPVLGGYATDKLIF. The CDR3 nucleotides are TGTGCTCTTGGGGAACTAGTGCCCGTTCTTGGGGGATATGCCACCGATAAACTCATCTTT.

This clone is large within its sample. This CDR3 is also generated by other DNA sequences in the sample. The chain links TRDV2 to TRDJ1; 8 nucleotides match TRDD3. The germline V gene encodes CDR1 GEAIGNYY and CDR2 EKD. After removal of 1 base from V and 0 bases from J, the junction contained 15 bases not matched to a gene. The CDR3 is 19 residues long. Here the CDR3 reads CACDTLMGDAHSHTDKLIF. The CDR3 coding sequence is TGTGCCTGTGACACGTTGATGGGGGATGCACACTCCCACACCGATAAACTCATCTTT.

This clone is medium-sized. The same CDR3 can be traced to other DNA sequences in this sample. The chain couples TRDV1 to TRDJ1, with 7 bases aligning to TRDD3. V dropped 5 bases and J dropped 2; count of bases not matched to a gene: 20. The CDR3 runs to 19 residues. Germline CDR1 is TSWWSYY and CDR2 is QGS. The CDR3 protein is CALGSFPLLWYWGTDKLIF. CDR3 bases: TGTGCTCTTGGGAGTTTTCCGTTACTCTGGTACTGGGGTACCGATAAACTCATCTTT.

Turning to this clone: The protein recorded in TCRdb matches a much larger clone and deviates from this DNA's translation at residue 8, suggesting a read error; the protein here is obtained by translating the DNA. This chain links TRDV2 with TRDJ1; TRDD2 might be the D (5 bases). This CDR3 spans 15 amino acids. V was pared by 3 bases and J by 0 bases, with 13 bases between. Germline loops: CDR1 GEAIGNYY, CDR2 EKD. In nucleotides, the CDR3 is TGTGCCTGTGACTTCCTTGGGAGAGACACCGATAAACTCATCTTT. Translation gives CACDFLGRDTDKLIF.

On this clone itself: With only one base between it and a far larger clone, this is likely a read error. This sample includes further DNA sequences coding for the same CDR3. The rearrangement joins TRDV2 to TRDJ1, with TRDD3 identical over 13 bases. J lost 0 bases, V lost 4 bases, and 16 bases had no gene match. The CDR3 consists of 20 residues. Germline-derived CDR1 and CDR2 are GEAIGNYY and EKD. The CDR3 region has the DNA TGTGCCTGTGATACCGACGACCTACTGGGGGATACGGGGTACACCGATAAACTCATCTTT. Encoded protein: CACDTDDLLGDTGYTDKLIF.

Details on this clone: A far larger clone is one base from this, pointing to a likely read error. The sample carries other DNA sequences with the same CDR3. This chain connects TRDV1 to TRDJ1, with TRDD3 matching over 8 bases. CDR1 and CDR2 from the germline V gene are TSWWSYY and QGS. The CDR3 is made up of 25 amino acids. V lost 1 base, J lost 1 base, and 32 bases stayed unmatched. The CDR3 sequence is CALGEPPPPTAEVLGAPPATDKLIF. CDR3 bases: TGTGCTCTTGGGGAACCCCCCCCTCCAACCGCAGAAGTACTGGGGGCCCCCCCTGCCACCGATAAACTCATCTTT.

V gene TRDV2 combines with J gene TRDJ1; TRDD3 matches 7 bases. After removal of 0 bases from V and 0 bases from J, the junction contained 12 bases not matched to a gene. The CDR3 contains 18 residues. Germline values: CDR1 GEAIGNYY, CDR2 EKD. The CDR3 reads CACDTRVRGLGDTDKLIF. CDR3 in DNA: TGTGCCTGTGACACCAGGGTACGAGGGCTGGGGGACACCGATAAACTCATCTTT.

This clone is deemed large (0.1 to 1%). Other DNA variants within this sample encode the same CDR3. The chain carries TRAV29/DV5 and TRDJ1; no clear D gene. Per the germline V gene, CDR1 is NSMFDY and CDR2 is ISSIKDK. The CDR3 totals 19 residues. Trimming cost V 0 bases and J 0 bases, with 24 bases left between them. For the CDR3, the DNA is TGTGCAGCAAGCGCGATGTTTTACGCGCCGGGGTGGTACACCGATAAACTCATCTTT. Translated: CAASAMFYAPGWYTDKLIF.

The sample holds a few counts of this clone. The chain recombines TRDV1 with TRDJ1, with 13 bases identical to TRDD3. V gave up 0 bases and J gave up 1 base; unmatched junction bases: 14. The V gene's germline CDR1 is TSWWSYY and CDR2 QGS. CDR3 size: 21 residues. For the CDR3, the DNA is TGTGCTCTTGGGGAACTAGGGATATCGTACTGGGGGATACGCTCCACCGATAAACTCATCTTT. Translated, it gives CALGELGISYWGIRSTDKLIF.

This clone turned up a few times. This is likely an artifact of a read error, given a far larger clone one base away. This rearrangement joins TRDV2 to TRDJ1; 12 nucleotides agree with TRDD3. The CDR3 sequence is 20 residues long. The junction had 16 bases not matched to a gene; V was cut back by 0 bases and J by 3 bases. Germline V CDR1 and CDR2: GEAIGNYY, EKD. CDR3 nucleotides: TGTGCCTGTGACACCGTTAGGTACTGGGGGATACCGTCGGTCGCCGATAAACTCATCTTT. This gives the protein CACDTVRYWGIPSVADKLIF.

This clone occurred a few times. The protein that TCRdb holds for this DNA derives from a much larger clone and differs from the translated DNA at residue 15, which likely indicates a read error; the protein shown here is translated from the DNA. The rearrangement joins TRDV1 to TRDJ1; either TRDD2 or TRDD3 may supply D (8 bases each). This CDR3 has 23 amino acids. Per germline, CDR1 TSWWSYY and CDR2 QGS. Deletions cut 1 base from V and 0 bases from J, with 33 bases between. The CDR3 bases are TGTGCTCTTGGGGAACAATTCTTCCTACGTTTAGTGGGGGATGCGAGGGACACCGATAAACTCATCTTT. Protein product: CALGEQFFLRLVGDARDTDKLIF.

In its sample, this clone is large. Other nucleotide sequences in the sample specify the same CDR3. V and J are TRDV2 and TRDJ1, with TRDD3 identical over 7 bases. Unmatched junction bases numbered 4, after V lost 0 bases and J lost 1 base. The CDR3 extends over 15 amino acids. CDR1 is GEAIGNYY, CDR2 EKD, per germline. This CDR3 is CACDTVGEVTDKLIF. DNA of the CDR3: TGTGCCTGTGACACCGTGGGGGAAGTCACCGATAAACTCATCTTT.

This clone is termed medium-sized (0.01 to 0.1%). The same CDR3 arises from other DNA sequences in this sample as well. The chain carries TRDV3 and TRDJ1, with TRDD3 matching over 7 bases. J was trimmed by 1 base and V by 1 base; bases with no gene match: 12. Germline V gene lookup returns CDR1 TVYSNPD and CDR2 GDNSRS (reference sequence). The CDR3 totals 16 residues. This CDR3 is CAFISWGDILTDKLIF. CDR3 DNA: TGTGCCTTTATTAGCTGGGGGGACATCCTCACCGATAAACTCATCTTT. Full variable domain (rest looked up from reference TRDV3 and TRDJ1): CDKVTQSSPDQTVASGSEVVLLCTYDTVYSNPDLFWYRIRPDYSFQFVFYGDNSRSEGADFTQGRFSVKHILTQKAFHLVISPVRTEDSATYYCAFISWGDILTDKLIFGKGTRVTVEP.

Points on this clone: A far larger clone is only one base removed, so a read error is likely. The same CDR3 is also encoded by other DNA sequences in this sample. V is TRDV2 and J is TRDJ1; 13 nucleotides match TRDD3. Per the germline V gene, CDR1 is GEAIGNYY and CDR2 is EKD. This CDR3 is 20 amino acids long. The chain's CDR3 is CACDTDDLLGDTGYTDKLIF. The CDR3 DNA sequence: TGTGCCTGCGACACCGACGACCTACTGGGGGATACGGGGTACACCGATAAACTCATCTTT.

In its sample, this clone ranks as large (0.1 to 1%). The sample contains more than one DNA sequence encoding this CDR3. The chain's CDR3 is CACDNLGDTATPDKLIF. DNA for the CDR3: TGTGCCTGTGACAATCTGGGGGATACTGCTACCCCCGATAAACTCATCTTT. The chain joins TRDV2 to TRDJ1; 11 bases map to TRDD3. J gave up 3 bases and V 2 bases, and 10 bases lay outside the gene matches. Germline V gene data show CDR1 as GEAIGNYY and CDR2 as EKD. CDR3 size: 17 residues.

No V gene call is available, although the J gene is TRDJ1; TRDD3, as called in the table, went unchecked against the DNA. This CDR3 comprises 18 residues. CDR3 nucleotides: TGTGCCACCGACGGCCTACTGGGGGATACGGGGTACACCGATAAACTCATCTTT. This translates into CATDGLLGDTGYTDKLIF.

This clone was counted between two and nine times. A far bigger clonotype differs at one base, so this is likely a read error. CDR3 amino acids: CACDSGDSRPWDTRQMFF. The DNA of the CDR3 is TGTGCCTGTGACAGTGGGGATTCTAGACCCTGGGACACCCGACAGATGTTTTTC. The gene calls are TRDV2 and TRDJ3; D might be TRDD3 (6 bases). The germline V and J ends were trimmed by 2 bases and 2 bases, with 15 bases remaining between them. Looked up from germline, CDR1 is GEAIGNYY and CDR2 is EKD. CDR3 length equals 18 residues.

A remark on this clone: A much larger clone lies a single base off, so this may be a read error. Other DNA variants within this sample encode the same CDR3. The chain has TRDV3 and TRDJ1; 7 bases fit TRDD3. CDR3 size: 16 residues. Germline CDR1 reads TVYSNPD; CDR2 reads GDNSRS (reference sequence). CDR3 region: CAFISWGDILTDKLIF. The CDR3 DNA is TGCGCCTTTATTAGCTGGGGGGACATCCTCACCGATAAACTCATCTTT. Variable domain in full (rest from reference TRDV3 and TRDJ1): CDKVTQSSPDQTVASGSEVVLLCTYDTVYSNPDLFWYRIRPDYSFQFVFYGDNSRSEGADFTQGRFSVKHILTQKAFHLVISPVRTEDSATYYCAFISWGDILTDKLIFGKGTRVTVEP.

In this sample, this clone turned up a few times. A read error likely explains why the TCRdb protein, taken from a much larger clone, differs from this DNA's translation at residue 8; the protein shown is translated from the DNA. The rearrangement joins TRDV3 to TRDJ1, with a possible D match to TRDD2 (6 bases). V was shortened by 4 bases and J by 3 bases, with 15 bases between the two germline ends. The CDR3 extends over 13 amino acids. The germline V gene has CDR1 TVYSNPD and CDR2 GDNSRS (reference sequence). The CDR3 loop is CAYNPTSSDKLIF. The CDR3 nucleotides read TGTGCCTACAATCCTACGTCCTCCGATAAACTCATCTTT. Complete variable domain (other parts from reference TRDV3 and TRDJ1): CDKVTQSSPDQTVASGSEVVLLCTYDTVYSNPDLFWYRIRPDYSFQFVFYGDNSRSEGADFTQGRFSVKHILTQKAFHLVISPVRTEDSATYYCAYNPTSSDKLIFGKGTRVTVEP.

A few counts support this clone. This sequence is one base from a far larger clone and is likely a read error. The J gene is TRDJ3, the V gene TRDV2; possibly TRDD3 for D (6 bases). The CDR3 is 18 amino acids. Germline V gives CDR1 GEAIGNYY, CDR2 EKD. V shed 0 bases and J shed 5 bases, with 16 bases lying between them. The CDR3 sequence is CACDTAGGISRDTRQMFF. The CDR3 nucleotides are TGTGCCTGTGACACCGCCGGGGGAATATCCCGGGACACCCGACAGATGTTTTTC.

This clone was seen a few times. One base separates it from a far larger clone, so it is likely a read error. This same CDR3 is encoded by further DNA sequences in the sample. The chain couples TRDV2 to TRDJ1; no firm D call. Looked up from germline, CDR1 is GEAIGNYY and CDR2 is EKD. This CDR3 contains 24 residues. The CDR3 sequence is CACDTVGSTGGVIGNWEYTDKLIF. Here the CDR3 DNA reads TGTGCCTGTGACACGGTCGGGTCTACGGGCGGGGTTATAGGTAATTGGGAGTACACCGATAAGCTCATCTTT.

This clone counts as medium-sized. Other DNA sequences in the sample encode the same CDR3. The chain employs TRDV1 and TRDJ1; maybe TRDD3 (6 bases). The germline V and J ends were trimmed by 2 bases and 0 bases, with 10 bases remaining between them. The germline CDR1 and CDR2 sequences are TSWWSYY and QGS. The CDR3 totals 15 residues. The CDR3 protein is CALGENGGNTDKLIF. CDR3 sequence (DNA): TGTGCTCTTGGGGAAAACGGGGGAAACACCGATAAACTCATCTTT.

Comment on this clone: A read error likely explains why the TCRdb protein, taken from a much larger clone, differs from this DNA's translation at residue 5; the protein shown is translated from the DNA. The rearrangement joins TRDV2 to TRDJ1, with a tentative D call TRDD3 (6 bases). This CDR3 has 17 amino acids. The germline V gene has CDR1 GEAIGNYY and CDR2 EKD. Deletions cut 0 bases from V and 1 base from J, with 17 bases between. Here the CDR3 DNA reads TGTGCCTGTGACACCCTCATAGGTGGGGGGGGCACCGATAAACTCATCTTT. It encodes CACDTLIGGGGTDKLIF.

This clone was counted between two and nine times. It may be a read error: a sequence one base away is much more abundant. Other DNA sequences in this sample translate to the same CDR3. The V call is TRDV1, the J call TRDJ1; 8 bases map to TRDD3. CDR1 and CDR2 (germline): TSWWSYY, QGS. CDR3 length: 20 residues. CDR3 in DNA: TGCGCTCTTGGGTCCACCCTACGTCGGGGGATAGGGCCCTACACCGATAAACTCATCTTT. This gives the protein CALGSTLRRGIGPYTDKLIF.

As regards this clone: A much larger clone is a single base away; this may be a read error. Other DNA sequences in this sample translate to the same CDR3. The chain carries TRDV1 and TRDJ1, with TRDD3 matching 13 bases. Unmatched junction bases numbered 43, after V lost 1 base and J lost 14 bases. The CDR3 sequence is 26 residues long. Germline CDR1 and CDR2: TSWWSYY and QGS. DNA of the CDR3: TGTGCTCTTGGGGAACCCGAGTGGTCCCTTCCGCTAGCTTTACTGGGGGATACGCCCCGCCTCGATAGACTTATCTTT. It is translated as CALGEPEWSLPLALLGDTPRLDRLIF.

In its sample, this clone was seen a few times. TCRdb's protein, taken from a much larger clone, differs from this DNA's translation at residue 15, likely owing to a read error; the protein displayed comes from the DNA. This rearrangement joins TRDV2 to TRDJ1; TRDD3 might be the D (6 bases). The CDR3 loop spans 23 amino acids. V lost 0 bases and J 0 bases, leaving 34 bases between the germline ends. Germline V gives CDR1 GEAIGNYY, CDR2 EKD. The CDR3: CACDTVTGQFPNLGGDYTDKLIF. In nucleotides, the CDR3 is TGTGCCTGTGACACCGTAACTGGCCAATTCCCCAACCTTGGGGGCGACTACACCGATAAACTCATCTTT.